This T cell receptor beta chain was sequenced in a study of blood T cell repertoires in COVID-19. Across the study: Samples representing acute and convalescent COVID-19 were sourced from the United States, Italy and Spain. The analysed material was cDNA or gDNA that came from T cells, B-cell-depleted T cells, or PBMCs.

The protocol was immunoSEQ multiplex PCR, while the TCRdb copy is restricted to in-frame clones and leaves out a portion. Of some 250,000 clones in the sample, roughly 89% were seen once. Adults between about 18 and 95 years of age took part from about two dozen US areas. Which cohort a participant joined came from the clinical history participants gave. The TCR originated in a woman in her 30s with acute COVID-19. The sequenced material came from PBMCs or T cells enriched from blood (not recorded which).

The CDR3 nucleotides are TGTGCCAGCAGCTTAGGATGGGGGCAGGGGCGAGAGACCCAGTACTTC. This codes for CASSLGWGQGRETQYF. The chain is built from TRBV5-5 and TRBJ2-5; D might be TRBD1 (6 bases). The V end lost 2 bases, the J end lost 4 bases, and 18 bases lay between the germline ends. The CDR3 consists of 16 residues. Germline-derived CDR1 and CDR2 are SGHKS and YYEKEE (reference sequence).